This T cell receptor beta chain was identified in a study of identical twins. This clonotype was observed at least ten times. No antigen is known for it. Healthy Caucasian individuals made up all the donors. There are 14 residues in the CDR3. Trimming cost V 10 bases and J 5 bases, with 18 bases left between them. CDR1 is ENHRY and CDR2 is SYGVKD in the germline V gene. Template switching added a universal primer site, and cDNA bore unique molecular identifiers. TCRdb reprocessed the 5' RACE reads with MiXCR, giving one entry per CDR3 protein. This table has roughly 240,000 distinct CDR3 sequences, roughly 7% appearing once. Study results and limitations: Among monozygotic twins, out-of-frame TCR alpha sharing exceeded what models predicted.

These data also formed part of another study, on yellow fever vaccine responses in identical twins. That source adds: A vaccine T cell response that seemed partly convergent and partly personalized was reported in twins.

Sequencing was performed on memory (CD45RO+) T cells sorted from blood. The receptor was derived from a woman in her late teens or twenties in good health. The chain joins TRBV10-3 to TRBJ1-5, with D maybe TRBD1 (6 bases). The chain's CDR3 is CATRLSGDHQPQHF. The CDR3 region has the DNA TGTGCCACCCGATTATCAGGGGACCATCAGCCCCAGCATTTT.